The 25 T cell receptor beta chains below come from one sample, sequenced in a study of cytomegalovirus exposure and HLA in healthy donors. Primers: 60 Vbeta forward and 13 Jbeta reverse. Assay used: immunoSEQ multiplex PCR; TCRdb lists only in-frame clones, some missing. The sample lists 140,000 or so clones, 60% to 80% occurring once. Sequencing used PBMCs. These receptors originate from a woman aged 25 to 39 in good health and CMV-seronegative.

V and J are TRBV7-3 and TRBJ1-1; D is ambiguous. Per the germline V gene, CDR1 is SGHTA and CDR2 is FQGTGA. The V and J ends lost 5 bases and 4 bases respectively, with 11 bases between them. The CDR3 extends over 13 amino acids. CDR3 protein: CASSKAVGTEAFF. The DNA of the CDR3 is TGTGCCAGCAGCAAAGCGGTGGGCACTGAAGCTTTCTTT.

This clone was seen a few times. The V call is TRBV6-5, the J call TRBJ1-1, with D possibly matching TRBD1 (5 bases). Germline lookup yields CDR1 MNHEY and CDR2 SVGAGI. The CDR3 runs to 11 residues. The germline V and J ends were trimmed by 6 bases and 7 bases, with 9 bases remaining between them. CDR3 region: CASRSGLEAFF. CDR3 bases: TGTGCCAGCAGATCAGGGCTTGAAGCTTTCTTT.

The rearrangement uses TRBV7-6 and TRBJ2-5; 9 bases match TRBD2. CDR1 and CDR2 from the germline V gene are SGHVS and FNYEAQ. The CDR3 is 16 amino acids. The V and J ends lost 1 base and 2 bases, in that order; junction bases with no gene match: 5. This CDR3 reads CASSLGAAGGQETQYF. The CDR3, as DNA: TGTGCCAGCAGCTTAGGGGCAGCGGGGGGTCAAGAGACCCAGTACTTC.

The V gene is TRBV19, the J gene TRBJ1-2, with D uncertain. This CDR3 has 13 amino acids. V lost 3 bases, J lost 6 bases, and 11 bases lay in between. Germline V gives CDR1 LNHDA, CDR2 SQIVND (reference sequence). The CDR3 DNA reads TGTGCCAGTAGTATGCCGTGGCGGAATGGCTACACCTTC. This sequence encodes CASSMPWRNGYTF.

V is TRBV2 and J is TRBJ1-5, with TRBD1 matching over 7 bases. Germline CDR1 is SNHLY and CDR2 is FYNNEI. The CDR3 is 15 amino acids. Unmatched junction bases numbered 6, after V lost 6 bases and J lost 1 base. The CDR3, as DNA: TGTGCCAGCAGAGGACAGGCCCTAAGCAATCAGCCCCAGCATTTT. It codes for CASRGQALSNQPQHF.

J is TRBJ1-1 and V is TRBV19, with D possibly matching TRBD1 (6 bases). This CDR3 is built from 15 residues. Per germline, CDR1 LNHDA and CDR2 SQIVND (reference sequence). V lost 3 bases to trimming and J lost 4 bases, with 15 bases between them. This CDR3 is CASSIQGNSGTEAFF. CDR3 bases: TGTGCCAGTAGTATCCAGGGGAATTCGGGCACTGAAGCTTTCTTT.

The chain joins TRBV5-4 to TRBJ2-5, with 7 bases lining up with TRBD2. The junction had 8 bases not matched to a gene; V was cut back by 4 bases and J by 5 bases. The CDR3 is made up of 14 amino acids. Germline V gene lookup returns CDR1 SGHNT and CDR2 YYREEE (reference sequence). As DNA, the CDR3 is TGTGCCAGCAGCCAACAGCGGGGCCCTGAGACCCAGTACTTC. This sequence encodes CASSQQRGPETQYF.

The chain employs TRBV7-9 and TRBJ1-1; TRBD1 is a possible D gene (5 bases). Trimming removed 5 bases from V and 4 bases from J, with 20 bases in between. The CDR3 loop spans 16 amino acids. Germline V gene lookup returns CDR1 SEHNR and CDR2 FQNEAQ (reference sequence). The CDR3 here is CASSLTGLPTGTEAFF. In DNA form, the CDR3 reads TGTGCCAGCAGCCTTACGGGACTTCCAACCGGCACTGAAGCTTTCTTT.

The table lists this clone with a count of one. The chain carries TRBV6-6 and TRBJ2-7; perhaps TRBD2 as D (5 bases). V lost 2 bases, J lost 10 bases, and 9 bases lay in between. Germline V lookup: CDR1 MNHNY, CDR2 SVGAGI (reference sequence). CDR3 length: 11 residues. This chain's CDR3 is CASSYGGIQYF. The CDR3 nucleotides read TGTGCCAGCAGTTACGGAGGAATCCAGTACTTC.

This chain uses TRBV5-5 with TRBJ1-1; D remains ambiguous. The CDR3 runs 13 residues. Germline lookup yields CDR1 SGHKS and CDR2 YYEKEE (reference sequence). The V gene lost 2 bases and the J gene lost 1 base, with 6 bases spanning the gap. The CDR3 protein is CASSFTTNTEAFF. The CDR3 nucleotides read TGTGCCAGCAGCTTTACTACGAACACTGAAGCTTTCTTT.

DNA for the CDR3: TGTGCCAGCAGCTTAGCGCGACAGGGATCCACTGAAGCTTTCTTT. It yields the protein CASSLARQGSTEAFF. The V gene is TRBV7-8, the J gene TRBJ1-1; the match to TRBD1 covers 7 bases. V trimming: 0 bases; J trimming: 4 bases; junction bases outside the gene matches: 5. This CDR3 is 15 amino acids long. In germline, CDR1 is SGHVS, CDR2 FQNEAQ.

V usage is TRBV7-6 and J usage is TRBJ2-3, with D perhaps TRBD2 (5 bases). CDR1 SGHVS and CDR2 FNYEAQ come from the germline V gene. The CDR3 is 13 amino acids. Trimming stripped 5 bases from V and 3 bases from J, with 9 bases between. In DNA, the CDR3 is TGTGCCAGCAGCGAATGGGAGACAGATACGCAGTATTTT. This codes for CASSEWETDTQYF.

This clone was detected once. This chain connects TRBV30 to TRBJ2-3; 9 bases fit TRBD1. V shed 1 base and J 7 bases; nucleotides not matched to a gene: 3. Per germline, CDR1 GTSNPN and CDR2 SVGIG (reference sequence). This CDR3 comprises 13 residues. The CDR3 DNA follows: TGTGCCTGGAGTGCACAGGGGGCAAATACGCAGTATTTT. Translated, it gives CAWSAQGANTQYF.

This clone was found once. The chain links TRBV4-3 to TRBJ2-3, with 7 bases lining up with TRBD1. The CDR3 covers 15 residues. Germline trimming cut 4 bases from V and 2 bases from J; bases unmatched to any gene: 6. Per germline, CDR1 LGHNA and CDR2 YSLEER. CDR3 region: CASSLRDRDTDTQYF. The CDR3 DNA is TGCGCCAGCAGCCTCCGGGACAGAGACACAGATACGCAGTATTTT.

The count of this clone is one. The V and J genes are TRBV6-6 and TRBJ2-6, with D unresolved. Trimming cost V 10 bases and J 0 bases, with 7 bases left between them. CDR1 is MNHNY, CDR2 SVGAGI, per germline (reference sequence). This CDR3 contains 13 residues. CDR3 region: CATHFSGANVLTF. The DNA of the CDR3 is TGTGCCACCCACTTCTCTGGGGCCAACGTCCTGACTTTC.

This clone has only a few counts. The V call is TRBV6-1, the J call TRBJ2-7; TRBD2 aligns across 8 bases. J lost 1 base, V lost 3 bases, and 2 bases had no gene match. This CDR3 is 14 amino acids long. Germline lookup yields CDR1 MNHNS and CDR2 SASEGT. The CDR3 DNA is TGTGCCAGCAGTGAGGGACTAGGATCCTACGAGCAGTACTTC. Its protein is CASSEGLGSYEQYF.

The genes are TRBV6-6 and TRBJ2-1; D gene ambiguous. The CDR3 extends over 15 amino acids. Germline CDR1 and CDR2: MNHNY and SVGAGI (reference sequence). Trimming shortened V by 2 bases and J by 1 base, and 9 bases separated the two germline ends. The chain's CDR3 is CASSYEVLSYNEQFF. As DNA, the CDR3 is TGTGCCAGCAGTTACGAAGTACTTTCCTACAATGAGCAGTTCTTC.

The chain links TRBV9 to TRBJ2-1; 11 nucleotides align to TRBD1. With 0 bases clipped from V and 7 bases from J, the junction kept 12 bases outside the gene matches. The V gene's germline CDR1 is SGDLS and CDR2 YYNGEE. The CDR3 is made up of 18 amino acids. The CDR3 loop is CASSVELGGTGGRNEQFF. CDR3 nucleotide sequence: TGTGCCAGCAGCGTAGAGTTGGGAGGGACAGGGGGACGGAATGAGCAGTTCTTC.

The CDR3 nucleotides read TGTGCCAGCAGTGAACGGGCAGGGGGGAACACTGAAGCTTTCTTT. This codes for CASSERAGGNTEAFF. The rearrangement joins TRBV6-1 to TRBJ1-1, with 7 bases identical to TRBD1. The CDR3 is 15 residues long. Germline CDR1 and CDR2: MNHNS and SASEGT. V trimming: 2 bases; J trimming: 1 base; junction bases outside the gene matches: 4.

The DNA of the CDR3 is TGTGCCAGCAGCCTCCCTGGACAGTTTAATTCACCCCTCCACTTT. Its translation: CASSLPGQFNSPLHF. The chain joins TRBV5-6 to TRBJ1-6, with D possibly TRBD1 on 6 matching bases. V gave up 4 bases and J gave up 6 bases, with 14 bases separating them. The CDR3 runs 15 residues. CDR1 is SGHDT, CDR2 YYEEEE, per germline. Complete variable domain (other parts from reference TRBV5-6 and TRBJ1-6): DAGVTQSPTHLIKTRGQQVTLRCSPKSGHDTVSWYQQALGQGPQFIFQYYEEEERQRGNFPDRFSGHQFPNYSSELNVNALLLGDSALYLCASSLPGQFNSPLHFGNGTRLTVT.

The rearrangement joins TRBV9 to TRBJ1-3; possibly TRBD1 for D (5 bases). CDR1 is SGDLS, CDR2 YYNGEE, per germline. The length of the CDR3 is 15 residues. Trimming left V 4 bases short and J 0 bases short, with 11 bases between. The CDR3 is CASSYDSNSGNTIYF. The CDR3 nucleotides read TGTGCCAGCAGCTACGACAGCAACTCTGGAAACACCATATATTTT. Using reference TRBV9 and TRBJ1-3 for the parts outside the CDR3, the full variable domain is DSGVTQTPKHLITATGQRVTLRCSPRSGDLSVYWYQQSLDQGLQFLIQYYNGEERAKGNILERFSAQQFPDLHSELNLSSLELGDSALYFCASSYDSNSGNTIYFGEGSWLTVV.

The chain recombines TRBV28 with TRBJ1-6; D is unclear. The V end lost 1 base, the J end lost 8 bases, and 21 bases lay between the germline ends. Per the germline V gene, CDR1 is MDHEN and CDR2 is SYDVKM. This CDR3 is built from 18 residues. This CDR3 reads CASSLFSSRNPRHSPLHF. CDR3 bases: TGTGCCAGCAGTTTATTTAGCTCGCGCAACCCGCGCCATTCACCCCTCCACTTT.

V usage is TRBV7-9 and J usage is TRBJ1-2; TRBD1 matches 8 bases. The V gene's germline CDR1 is SEHNR and CDR2 FQNEAQ (reference sequence). CDR3 size: 15 residues. J was trimmed by 4 bases and V by 3 bases; bases with no gene match: 7. For the CDR3, the DNA is TGTGCCAGCAGCTTGTCCGGGACAGGCAGCTATGGCTACACCTTC. Amino acids: CASSLSGTGSYGYTF.

The CDR3 DNA follows: TGTGCCAGCAGTCCCGAGGGAGGACTCTACGAGCAGTACTTC. This codes for CASSPEGGLYEQYF. This chain connects TRBV7-9 to TRBJ2-7, with D perhaps TRBD2 (6 bases). Trimming took off 6 bases at V and 3 bases at J, with 15 bases between the two ends. CDR1 is SEHNR and CDR2 is FQNEAQ in the germline V gene (reference sequence). The length of the CDR3 is 14 residues.

The V gene is TRBV9, the J gene TRBJ2-5; maybe TRBD1 (6 bases). The V and J ends lost 0 bases and 0 bases respectively, with 12 bases between them. CDR3 length: 16 amino acids. Germline V gene lookup returns CDR1 SGDLS and CDR2 YYNGEE. CDR3 amino acids: CASSVGVGGNQETQYF. CDR3 coding DNA: TGTGCCAGCAGCGTAGGGGTAGGGGGTAACCAAGAGACCCAGTACTTC.